Shown below are 3 T cell receptor beta chains from a single sample sequenced in a study of spatial heterogeneity in lung cancer. As to time point: sample taken at primary tumor resection. Study outcomes and limitations: Tumor mutation counts were tracked by expanded intratumoral alpha and beta TCR counts.

No antigens are known for them. TCRdb reanalysed the 5' RACE reads using MiXCR and keeps one entry per CDR3 protein. This table holds 5,000 or so distinct CDR3 sequences, approximately 22% found once. The starting material was lung tumor tissue, obtained at surgery. These receptors originate from a male donor with early-stage non-small cell lung cancer.

This clonotype was observed many times. The V call is TRBV28, the J call TRBJ2-2; 10 nucleotides line up with TRBD1. Germline CDR1 is MDHEN and CDR2 is SYDVKM. This CDR3 comprises 15 residues. Unmatched junction bases numbered 2, after V lost 4 bases and J lost 3 bases. In DNA, the CDR3 is TGTGCCAGCAGTTCTGGACAGGGGGACACCGGGGAGCTGTTTTTT. Translation gives CASSSGQGDTGELFF.

CDR3 sequence (DNA): TGTGCCACCAGTGATTTGGGGGGATTGGGGAATGAGCAGTTCTTC. Its protein is CATSDLGGLGNEQFF. This chain joins TRBV24-1 and TRBJ2-1; D possibly uses TRBD1 or TRBD2 (5 bases each). Trimming removed 0 bases from V and 7 bases from J, with 12 bases in between. CDR1 is KGHDR, CDR2 SFDVKD, per germline. The CDR3 is 15 amino acids.

The sample holds a few counts of this clonotype. The genes are TRBV6-6 and TRBJ2-1; 7 bases agree with TRBD2. Germline CDR1 MNHNY, CDR2 SVGAGI (reference sequence). The CDR3 loop spans 16 amino acids. The ends lost 7 bases at V and 0 bases at J; junction bases unmatched: 9. The CDR3 reads CASNLEAGSSYNEQFF. CDR3 nucleotide sequence: TGTGCCAGCAACCTAGAAGCGGGGAGCTCCTACAATGAGCAGTTCTTC.